These 30 T cell receptor beta chains originate from one sample sequenced in a study of blood T cell repertoires in COVID-19. Profiling relied on immunoSEQ multiplex PCR, and the TCRdb table lists in-frame clones only, not all of them. The table lists approximately 230,000 clones, less than 85% of them singletons. Sequencing input: peripheral blood. All receptors come from a woman older than 75 with active or convalescent COVID-19.

This clone was seen only a few times. The chain recombines TRBV28 with TRBJ2-7, with 7 nucleotides matching TRBD1. Germline V gives CDR1 MDHEN, CDR2 SYDVKM. V was clipped by 2 bases and J by 2 bases; unmatched bases: 3. CDR3 length equals 14 residues. CDR3 in DNA: TGTGCCAGCAGTTTAAGGGACAGTCCCTACGAGCAGTACTTC. It is translated as CASSLRDSPYEQYF.

The CDR3 DNA sequence: TGTGCCAGCAGCCAGGGGCGAACAGGACCTAGCACAGATACGCAGTATTTT. Residues: CASSQGRTGPSTDTQYF. The rearrangement joins TRBV7-9 to TRBJ2-3; a weak D match, TRBD1 (6 bases). CDR1 is SEHNR, CDR2 FQNEAQ, per germline (reference sequence). Between the trimmed V and J ends, which lost 5 bases and 0 bases, there was a span of 18 bases. The CDR3 length is 17 residues.

This chain uses TRBV27 with TRBJ2-5; TRBD1 matches 9 bases. V trimming: 4 bases; J trimming: 4 bases; junction bases outside the gene matches: 7. This CDR3 is 15 amino acids long. CDR1 and CDR2 (germline): MNHEY, SMNVEV (reference sequence). This CDR3 is CASSSNRGRGETQYF. In nucleotides, the CDR3 is TGTGCCAGCAGTTCTAACAGGGGGCGGGGAGAGACCCAGTACTTC.

This clone was recorded only once. V is TRBV5-1 and J is TRBJ2-1; D perhaps matches TRBD2 (6 bases). Germline assignment: CDR1 SGHRS and CDR2 YFSETQ. The CDR3 has 15 amino acids. V lost 0 bases, J lost 4 bases, and 11 bases lay in between. In DNA form, the CDR3 reads TGCGCCAGCAGCTTGGTGAGCGGGCTATACAATGAGCAGTTCTTC. It translates to CASSLVSGLYNEQFF.

The chain employs TRBV30 and TRBJ1-2; TRBD1 matches at 8 bases. The germline CDR1 and CDR2 sequences are GTSNPN and SVGIG (reference sequence). The CDR3 length is 13 residues. Germline trimming cut 3 bases from V and 7 bases from J; bases unmatched to any gene: 7. DNA of the CDR3: TGTGCCTGGAGGACAGGGGCCGGGGGTGGCTACACCTTC. It is translated as CAWRTGAGGGYTF.

The CDR3 here is CASSLEYRSSGANVLTF. The CDR3 coding sequence is TGCGCCAGCAGCTTGGAATATCGGAGCTCTGGGGCCAACGTCCTGACTTTC. The rearrangement uses TRBV5-1 and TRBJ2-6; D ambiguous. Germline values: CDR1 SGHRS, CDR2 YFSETQ. V lost 0 bases and J lost 0, with 10 bases in between. This CDR3 has 17 residues.

The chain uses TRBV2 and TRBJ1-6; possible D gene TRBD1, 5 bases. The CDR3 runs to 15 residues. Deletions cut 7 bases from V and 1 base from J, with 11 bases between. Per germline, CDR1 SNHLY and CDR2 FYNNEI. CDR3 nucleotide sequence: TGTGCCAGCATACCCGGGGGTTCCTATAATTCACCCCTCCACTTT. It is translated as CASIPGGSYNSPLHF.

This clone was recorded only once. This chain joins TRBV12-3 or TRBV12-4 and TRBJ1-5; no reliable D call. V gave up 2 bases and J gave up 5 bases, with 7 bases separating them. CDR3 length equals 13 residues. The CDR3: CASSLRVDQPQHF. CDR3 in DNA: TGTGCCAGCAGTTTACGGGTAGATCAGCCCCAGCATTTT.

This sequence joins TRBV10-1 and TRBJ1-6; unclear D gene. Trimming took 0 bases from V and 2 from J, leaving 26 bases between them. The CDR3 consists of 22 residues. Germline assignment: CDR1 WNHNN and CDR2 SYGVQD (reference sequence). CDR3 bases: TGCGCCAGCAGTGAGTCCGCCGGTGTTCGTTCGAGGGAGGGTACCTATAATTCACCCCTCCACTTT. Its protein is CASSESAGVRSREGTYNSPLHF.

The gene calls are TRBV5-6 and TRBJ2-3, with D possibly matching TRBD1 (5 bases). This CDR3 spans 14 amino acids. Between the trimmed V and J ends, which lost 0 bases and 4 bases, there was a span of 9 bases. Germline V gene sequence: CDR1 SGHDT, CDR2 YYEEEE. The CDR3 loop is CASSLGQPPDTQYF. Written as DNA, the CDR3 is TGTGCCAGCAGCTTGGGACAGCCACCAGATACGCAGTATTTT.

The rearrangement uses TRBV5-1 and TRBJ2-1; 9 nucleotides line up with TRBD2. The CDR3 contains 13 residues. From germline, CDR1 is SGHRS and CDR2 YFSETQ. V lost 4 bases and J lost 9; bases outside the gene matches: 5. The CDR3 loop is CASSQGLAGEQFF. CDR3 coding DNA: TGCGCCAGCAGCCAGGGACTAGCAGGTGAGCAGTTCTTC.

The gene calls are TRBV5-1 and TRBJ2-7; the match to TRBD2 covers 11 bases. V shed 0 bases and J 0 bases; nucleotides not matched to a gene: 8. CDR3 length: 18 amino acids. Germline CDR1 and CDR2: SGHRS and YFSETQ. As DNA, the CDR3 is TGCGCCAGCAGCTTGGCCCCAACTAGCGGGGGAAGCTCCTACGAGCAGTACTTC. This sequence encodes CASSLAPTSGGSSYEQYF.

CDR3 protein: CASSWTANEKLFF. CDR3 coding DNA: TGTGCCAGCAGCTGGACAGCGAATGAAAAACTGTTTTTT. The V gene is TRBV5-4, the J gene TRBJ1-4; D is perhaps TRBD1 (6 bases). The CDR3 consists of 13 residues. Germline-derived CDR1 and CDR2 are SGHNT and YYREEE (reference sequence). V lost 3 bases, J lost 5 bases, and 8 bases lay in between.

The genes are TRBV2 and TRBJ1-5; possible D gene TRBD1, 6 bases. Trimming left V 0 bases short and J 7 bases short, with 7 bases between. The CDR3 consists of 13 residues. Looked up from germline, CDR1 is SNHLY and CDR2 is FYNNEI. The CDR3 DNA reads as TGTGCCAGCAGTGAAGCTGGGGGCCAGCCCCAGCATTTT. Translated, it gives CASSEAGGQPQHF.

This sequence joins TRBV5-1 and TRBJ2-5; D might be TRBD2 (6 bases). The germline CDR1 and CDR2 sequences are SGHRS and YFSETQ. V gave up 3 bases and J gave up 5 bases, with 11 bases separating them. The CDR3 loop spans 13 amino acids. The DNA of the CDR3 is TGCGCCAGCAGCTCGGGAGTAGGGGAGACCCAGTACTTC. This codes for CASSSGVGETQYF. Variable domain in full (rest from reference TRBV5-1 and TRBJ2-5): KAGVTQTPRYLIKTRGQQVTLSCSPISGHRSVSWYQQTPGQGLQFLFEYFSETQRNKGNFPGRFSGRQFSNSRSEMNVSTLELGDSALYLCASSSGVGETQYFGPGTRLLVL.

This clone was seen more than once but under ten times. The rearrangement links TRBV2 to TRBJ1-1; possibly TRBD1 for D (6 bases). Germline-derived CDR1 and CDR2 are SNHLY and FYNNEI. The CDR3 is made up of 14 amino acids. Trimming shortened V by 6 bases and J by 0 bases, and 11 bases separated the two germline ends. The CDR3 loop is CASRFGDMNTEAFF. The CDR3 DNA is TGTGCCAGCAGATTTGGGGACATGAACACTGAAGCTTTCTTT. Full variable domain (rest looked up from reference TRBV2 and TRBJ1-1): EPEVTQTPSHQVTQMGQEVILRCVPISNHLYFYWYRQILGQKVEFLVSFYNNEISEKSEIFDDQFSVERPDGSNFTLKIRSTKLEDSAMYFCASRFGDMNTEAFFGQGTRLTVV.

The chain has TRBV24-1 and TRBJ1-1, with D possibly being TRBD1 (5 bases). Deletions cut 5 bases from V and 4 bases from J, with 13 bases between. The CDR3 is 14 residues long. Germline CDR1 KGHDR, CDR2 SFDVKD. Here the CDR3 DNA reads TGTGCCACCAGTGGTGGAGGGGTGAGCACTGAAGCTTTCTTT. Protein sequence: CATSGGGVSTEAFF.

Only one count was recorded for this clone. The chain joins TRBV28 to TRBJ2-7, with TRBD2 identical over 7 bases. The CDR3 contains 14 residues. Germline lookup yields CDR1 MDHEN and CDR2 SYDVKM. The junction had 6 bases not matched to a gene; V was cut back by 5 bases and J by 2 bases. The CDR3 coding sequence is TGTGCCAGCAGTCTATCGGGAGGCCCCTACGAGCAGTACTTC. The encoded protein is CASSLSGGPYEQYF. The entire variable domain, with the rest obtained from reference TRBV28 and TRBJ2-7, is as follows: DVKVTQSSRYLVKRTGEKVFLECVQDMDHENMFWYRQDPGLGLRLIYFSYDVKMKEKGDIPEGYSVSREKKERFSLILESASTNQTSMYLCASSLSGGPYEQYFGPGTRLTVT.

This sequence joins TRBV18 and TRBJ2-3, with 7 positions matching TRBD2. This CDR3 has 18 amino acids. Trimming took 1 base from V and 4 from J; bases not matched to a gene: 14. Germline values: CDR1 KGHSH, CDR2 LQKENI. The CDR3 DNA reads as TGTGCCAGCTCACCACAGTTGCCAGGACTAGGGGTTCCAGATACGCAGTATTTT. It yields the protein CASSPQLPGLGVPDTQYF.

The chain is built from TRBV19 and TRBJ1-1; TRBD1 aligns across 8 bases. Per the germline V gene, CDR1 is LNHDA and CDR2 is SQIVND (reference sequence). This CDR3 comprises 15 residues. The V gene end was trimmed by 6 bases and the J gene end by 5 bases; junction bases not matched to a gene: 11. CDR3 region: CASRRPSQGATEAFF. The CDR3 DNA follows: TGTGCCAGTAGACGACCAAGTCAGGGGGCAACTGAAGCTTTCTTT.

CDR3 region: CASSFSTTGNYGYTF. In DNA, the CDR3 is TGTGCCAGCAGCTTTTCGACGACAGGCAACTATGGCTACACCTTC. The chain employs TRBV7-2 and TRBJ1-2, with D perhaps matching TRBD1 (6 bases). The CDR3 is 15 amino acids. The germline gives CDR1 SGHTA, CDR2 FQGNSA. V was clipped by 3 bases and J by 2 bases, with 13 bases between them.

V and J are TRBV7-2 and TRBJ2-1; 9 nucleotides line up with TRBD2. With V trimmed by 5 bases and J by 4 bases, 15 bases remained unmatched. Germline V gene lookup returns CDR1 SGHTA and CDR2 FQGNSA. This CDR3 is built from 18 residues. CDR3 nucleotides: TGTGCCAGCAGCCCCCTGGGGCTAGCGGGACGGGCGTACAATGAGCAGTTCTTC. This encodes CASSPLGLAGRAYNEQFF.

The J gene is TRBJ1-1, the V gene TRBV10-1; D not certain. CDR3 size: 13 residues. V was trimmed by 4 bases and J by 5 bases, leaving 11 bases between them. Germline lookup yields CDR1 WNHNN and CDR2 SYGVQD (reference sequence). CDR3 DNA: TGCGCCAGCAGTGCGGGGATAAGGACTGAAGCTTTCTTT. Translating gives CASSAGIRTEAFF.

This clone was observed once. The rearrangement uses TRBV5-4 and TRBJ2-2, with 9 positions matching TRBD1. The CDR3 totals 15 residues. CDR1 and CDR2 from the germline V gene are SGHNT and YYREEE (reference sequence). Trimming cost V 3 bases and J 6 bases; bases outside gene matches: 6. CDR3 DNA: TGTGCCAGCAGCTCCGGGGACAGGGTCGCCGGGGAGCTGTTTTTT. Protein: CASSSGDRVAGELFF.

V and J are TRBV12-3 or TRBV12-4 and TRBJ2-3, with D possibly being TRBD2 (5 bases). The CDR3 runs 13 residues. Deletions cut 6 bases from V and 3 bases from J, with 10 bases between. In DNA, the CDR3 is TGTGCCAGCAGGAGGACTGGGACAGATACGCAGTATTTT. Its protein product is CASRRTGTDTQYF.

CDR3 protein: CASSFSGRYGYTF. For the CDR3, the DNA is TGTGCCAGCAGTTTCTCCGGTCGCTATGGCTACACCTTC. The chain carries TRBV28 and TRBJ1-2; no definite D call. CDR1 MDHEN and CDR2 SYDVKM come from the germline V gene. The CDR3 covers 13 residues. V was trimmed by 3 bases and J by 4 bases, leaving 9 bases between them.

In DNA, the CDR3 is TGTGCCAGCAGCCAAGCGTTGCGGGAACAGACCCAGTACTTC. Amino acid sequence: CASSQALREQTQYF. J is TRBJ2-5 and V is TRBV3-1 (or the pseudogene TRBV3-2); maybe TRBD2 (6 bases). The germline CDR1 and CDR2 sequences are LGHDT and YNNKEL (reference sequence). Trimming stripped 1 base from V and 6 bases from J, with 12 bases between. The CDR3 has 14 amino acids.

This chain uses TRBV12-3 or TRBV12-4 with TRBJ2-2, with TRBD1 matching 7 bases. The CDR3 is made up of 13 amino acids. V gave up 7 bases and J gave up 7 bases; unmatched junction bases: 6. CDR3 DNA sequence: TGTGCCAGCATCGAGAGGGGGCGCGGGGAGCTGTTTTTT. Translation gives CASIERGRGELFF.

The CDR3 nucleotides are TGTGCCAGCAGCCAAGCAGGGAGGGCGGAAAAACTGTTTTTT. It is translated as CASSQAGRAEKLFF. The chain has TRBV3-1 (or the pseudogene TRBV3-2) and TRBJ1-4, with D perhaps TRBD1 (5 bases). V was clipped by 1 base and J by 8 bases, with 11 bases between them. This CDR3 has 14 residues. Germline V gene sequence: CDR1 LGHDT, CDR2 YNNKEL (reference sequence).

The V gene is TRBV28, the J gene TRBJ1-2; possibly TRBD1 for D (5 bases). Germline CDR1 is MDHEN and CDR2 is SYDVKM. V was trimmed by 7 bases and J by 1 base, leaving 13 bases between them. This CDR3 has 14 amino acids. CDR3 in amino acids: CASIQGGFNYGYTF. As DNA, the CDR3 is TGTGCCAGCATCCAGGGAGGCTTTAACTATGGCTACACCTTC.